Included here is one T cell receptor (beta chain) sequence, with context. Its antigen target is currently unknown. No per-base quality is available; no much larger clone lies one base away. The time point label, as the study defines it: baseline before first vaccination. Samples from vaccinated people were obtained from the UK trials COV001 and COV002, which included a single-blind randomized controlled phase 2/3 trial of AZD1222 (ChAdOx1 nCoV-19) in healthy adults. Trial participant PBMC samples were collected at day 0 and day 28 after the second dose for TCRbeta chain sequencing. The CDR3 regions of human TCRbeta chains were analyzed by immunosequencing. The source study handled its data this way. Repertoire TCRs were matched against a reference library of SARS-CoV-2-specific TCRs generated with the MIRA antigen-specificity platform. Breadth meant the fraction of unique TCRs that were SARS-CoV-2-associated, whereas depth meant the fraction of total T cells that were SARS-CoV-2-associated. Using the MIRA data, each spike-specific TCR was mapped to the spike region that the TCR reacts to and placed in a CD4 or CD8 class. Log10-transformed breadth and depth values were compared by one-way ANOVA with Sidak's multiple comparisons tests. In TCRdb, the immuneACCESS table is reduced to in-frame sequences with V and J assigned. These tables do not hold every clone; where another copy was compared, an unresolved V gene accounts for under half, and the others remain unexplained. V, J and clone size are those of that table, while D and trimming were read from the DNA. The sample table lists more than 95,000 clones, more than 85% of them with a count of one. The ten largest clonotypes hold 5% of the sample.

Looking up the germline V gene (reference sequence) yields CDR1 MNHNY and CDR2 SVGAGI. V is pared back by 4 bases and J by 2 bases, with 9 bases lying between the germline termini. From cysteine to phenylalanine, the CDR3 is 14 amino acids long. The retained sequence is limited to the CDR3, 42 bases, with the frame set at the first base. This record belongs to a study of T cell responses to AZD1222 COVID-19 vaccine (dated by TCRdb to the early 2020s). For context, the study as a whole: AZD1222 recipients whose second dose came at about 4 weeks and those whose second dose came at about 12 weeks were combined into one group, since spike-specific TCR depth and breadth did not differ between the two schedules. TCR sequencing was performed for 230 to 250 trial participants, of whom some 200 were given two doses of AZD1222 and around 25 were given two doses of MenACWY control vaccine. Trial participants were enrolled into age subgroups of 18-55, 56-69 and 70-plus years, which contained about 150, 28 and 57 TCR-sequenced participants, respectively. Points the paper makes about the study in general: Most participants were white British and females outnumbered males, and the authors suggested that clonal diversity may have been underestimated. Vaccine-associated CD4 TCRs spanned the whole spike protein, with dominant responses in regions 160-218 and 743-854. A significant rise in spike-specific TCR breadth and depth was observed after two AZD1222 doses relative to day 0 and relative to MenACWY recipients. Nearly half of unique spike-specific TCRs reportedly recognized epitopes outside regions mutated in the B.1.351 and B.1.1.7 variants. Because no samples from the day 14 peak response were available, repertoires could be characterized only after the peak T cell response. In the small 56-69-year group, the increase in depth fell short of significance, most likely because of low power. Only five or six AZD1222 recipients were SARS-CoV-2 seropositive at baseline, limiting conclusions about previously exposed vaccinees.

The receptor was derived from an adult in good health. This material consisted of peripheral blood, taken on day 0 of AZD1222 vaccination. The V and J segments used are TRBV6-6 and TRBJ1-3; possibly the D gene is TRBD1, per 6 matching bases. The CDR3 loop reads CASSSSGAGNTIYF. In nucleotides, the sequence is TGTGCCAGCAGTTCCTCAGGGGCTGGAAACACCATATATTTT.